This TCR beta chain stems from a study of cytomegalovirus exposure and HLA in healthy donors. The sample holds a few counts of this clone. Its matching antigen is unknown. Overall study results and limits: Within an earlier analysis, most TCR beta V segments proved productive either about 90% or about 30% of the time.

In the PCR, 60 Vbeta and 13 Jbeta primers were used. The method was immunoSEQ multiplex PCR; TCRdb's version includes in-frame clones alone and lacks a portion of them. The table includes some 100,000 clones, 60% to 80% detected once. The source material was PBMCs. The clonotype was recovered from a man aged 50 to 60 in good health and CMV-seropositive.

The CDR3 region is CASSISRVQGSPLHF. CDR3 DNA: TGTGCCAGTAGTATCTCCAGGGTGCAAGGGTCACCCCTCCACTTT. The V and J genes are TRBV19 and TRBJ1-6, with TRBD1 as a possible D gene (5 bases). The V and J ends lost 3 bases and 10 bases respectively, with 16 bases between them. There are 15 residues in the CDR3. Germline V gene data show CDR1 as LNHDA and CDR2 as SQIVND (reference sequence).